This T cell receptor (beta chain) was sequenced during a study of chronic HIV infection and antiretroviral therapy. TCRdb analysed the 5' RACE reads with MiXCR anew, one entry per CDR3 protein. The sample lists 30,000 to 35,000 distinct CDR3 sequences; over 7% were seen once. This clonotype has at least ten counts. Germline V gene sequence: CDR1 SQVTM, CDR2 ANQGSEA. With 8 bases clipped from V and 5 bases from J, the junction kept 5 bases outside the gene matches. The CDR3 consists of 12 residues. The sequencing input was peripheral blood. V is TRBV29-1 and J is TRBJ2-3; TRBD1 matches at 9 bases. This receptor was identified in an adult who had HIV and had not received antiretroviral therapy, or was an uninfected healthy control (not recorded which). The CDR3 DNA sequence: TGCAGCCTCGGACAGGGGATAGATACGCAGTATTTT. Encoded protein: CSLGQGIDTQYF.